This T cell receptor (beta chain) comes out of a study of long-term antiretroviral therapy in people with HIV. Study observations and caveats: The clones with expansion before ART were dominant in the repertoire at all time points.

With respect to this clone: Its antigen remains unidentified.

One or more pre-ART and two or more post-ART PBMC samples were available from each donor. They ran version v3.0 of the immunoSEQ assay at survey level. Here immunoSEQ multiplex PCR was the method, and the copy in TCRdb shows in-frame clones only, minus some. The data hold 20,000 to 25,000 clones, with 85% to 90% observed a single time. This sequence was found in a man in his fifties or sixties with HIV. This specimen consisted of unsorted PBMCs, obtained 2.3 years after starting antiretroviral therapy.

The CDR3 loop reads CASTGTAYNEQFF. As DNA, the CDR3 is TGTGCCAGCACCGGGACAGCATACAATGAGCAGTTCTTC. This chain connects TRBV6-5 to TRBJ2-1; TRBD1 matches at 7 bases. Per germline, CDR1 MNHEY and CDR2 SVGAGI. Trimming took 7 bases from V and 4 from J; bases not matched to a gene: 4. The CDR3 sequence is 13 residues long.